This TCR beta chain was identified during a study of tumor-infiltrating lymphocytes in primary liver carcinoma. Whole-study findings and limits: A small share of top clones, only about 7-25%, was found in all five tumor regions.

Comment on this clonotype: Its antigen is still unknown.

The CDR3 is 15 residues long. CDR1 is KGHSY, CDR2 FQNENV, per germline. Without any cell sorting, roughly 17-31 mg of bulk tissue yielded co-extracted RNA and DNA. From around 500 ng total RNA, TCR beta cDNA was generated with a primer in the constant region. Three nested multiplex PCR rounds of slightly modified ARM-PCR generated TCR beta libraries. It was with TRBV1-TRBV30 forward primers and a C-beta reverse primer that the first two PCR rounds were run, at around 11 cycles each. TCRdb independently ran MiXCR on the multiplex PCR reads; one entry per CDR3 protein. The table lists roughly 190,000 distinct CDR3 sequences, about 85% of them singletons.

Specimen: tumor tissue from primary liver carcinoma. The receptor was derived from a middle-aged man with primary liver carcinoma and hepatitis B virus infection. This chain uses TRBV16 with TRBJ1-5; D might be TRBD2 (7 bases). The J call may be in error: the DNA end matches TRBJ2-3 better. CDR3: CASSPGGGAEQPQYF. CDR3 nucleotide sequence: TGTGCCAGCAGCCCGGGGGGCGGGGCGGAGCAGCCCCAGTATTTT.